These 17 T cell receptor beta chains were sequenced from one sample in a study of cytomegalovirus exposure and HLA in healthy donors. Vbeta (60) and Jbeta (13) primers were used in the PCR. TCRdb's table, derived via immunoSEQ multiplex PCR, lists solely in-frame clones and lacks some. The table has approximately 90,000 clones, about 85% seen once. The sample taken for sequencing was PBMCs. Receptors were obtained from a man aged 40-50 years in good health and CMV-seropositive.

The chain recombines TRBV5-1 with TRBJ1-1, with 7 bases lining up with TRBD1. The CDR3 length is 17 residues. V gave up 4 bases and J gave up 1 base; unmatched junction bases: 13. Germline V CDR1 and CDR2: SGHRS, YFSETQ. The CDR3 DNA reads TGCGCCAGCAGCCACCTCCCCTCGACAGGGCAGAACACTGAAGCTTTCTTT. This translates into CASSHLPSTGQNTEAFF.

The chain recombines TRBV25-1 with TRBJ1-2; D is unclear. Trimming left V 5 bases short and J 0 bases short, with 13 bases between. This CDR3 contains 15 residues. The germline V gene encodes CDR1 MGHDK and CDR2 SYGVNS. As DNA, the CDR3 is TGTGCCAGCAGTACTCGTACCGGAGCTAACTATGGCTACACCTTC. It translates to CASSTRTGANYGYTF.

This clone appeared a few times. The V and J genes are TRBV5-1 and TRBJ2-7, with a tentative D call TRBD2 (5 bases). V lost 4 bases, J lost 3 bases, and 17 bases lay in between. This CDR3 is 15 amino acids long. Per germline, CDR1 SGHRS and CDR2 YFSETQ. This CDR3 is CASSSSGLQNYEQYF. CDR3 nucleotides: TGCGCCAGCAGCAGTTCCGGACTCCAGAACTACGAGCAGTACTTC.

This chain uses TRBV6-5 with TRBJ2-7; 10 positions agree with TRBD1. Germline CDR1 and CDR2: MNHEY and SVGAGI. V shed 4 bases and J 2 bases; nucleotides not matched to a gene: 2. The CDR3 length is 14 residues. CDR3 loop: CASSWDRGPYEQYF. Written as DNA, the CDR3 is TGTGCCAGCAGTTGGGACAGGGGACCCTACGAGCAGTACTTC.

J is TRBJ2-7 and V is TRBV9, with D possibly being TRBD1 (6 bases). This CDR3 contains 15 residues. The V and J ends lost 4 bases and 0 bases respectively, with 14 bases between them. Per germline, CDR1 SGDLS and CDR2 YYNGEE. CDR3 region: CASSPRGFSSYEQYF. CDR3 nucleotide sequence: TGTGCCAGCAGCCCCAGGGGCTTTAGCTCCTACGAGCAGTACTTC.

This sequence joins TRBV19 and TRBJ1-5; TRBD1 aligns across 10 bases. Unmatched junction bases numbered 11, after V lost 6 bases and J lost 9 bases. Germline values: CDR1 LNHDA, CDR2 SQIVND (reference sequence). The CDR3 has 15 residues. CDR3 region: CASSPKPGQGLPQHF. The CDR3 DNA reads as TGTGCCAGTAGCCCCAAGCCGGGACAGGGGCTGCCCCAGCATTTT.

The chain has TRBV11-2 and TRBJ2-5; maybe TRBD2 (7 bases). V shed 3 bases and J shed 5 bases, with 13 bases lying between them. Germline-derived CDR1 and CDR2 are SGHAT and FQNNGV. The CDR3 covers 14 residues. CDR3 amino acids: CASSFSGGRETQYF. CDR3 nucleotides: TGTGCCAGCAGCTTCTCGGGGGGCCGGGAGACCCAGTACTTC.

The table lists this clone with a few counts. The rearrangement links TRBV28 to TRBJ1-5; possible D gene TRBD1, 6 bases. The CDR3 contains 15 residues. Germline V gives CDR1 MDHEN, CDR2 SYDVKM. Trimming shortened V by 7 bases and J by 1 base, and 14 bases separated the two germline ends. The CDR3 protein is CASTRGGTSNQPQHF. In nucleotides, the CDR3 is TGTGCCAGCACCCGTGGGGGCACCAGCAATCAGCCCCAGCATTTT.

The chain employs TRBV7-8 and TRBJ2-3; TRBD2 agrees at 13 bases. The CDR3 is made up of 21 amino acids. Unmatched junction bases numbered 12, after V lost 0 bases and J lost 0 bases. The germline V gene has CDR1 SGHVS and CDR2 FQNEAQ. This chain's CDR3 is CASSLATPGTSGAISTDTQYF. The CDR3 coding sequence is TGTGCCAGCAGCTTAGCGACCCCAGGGACTAGCGGGGCGATTAGCACAGATACGCAGTATTTT.

The chain joins TRBV29-1 to TRBJ2-5, with 9 bases fitting TRBD1. Germline lookup yields CDR1 SQVTM and CDR2 ANQGSEA. The CDR3 is 15 amino acids. V gave up 6 bases and J gave up 4 bases; unmatched junction bases: 12. The CDR3 DNA follows: TGCAGCGTGGGGTTAACAGGGGGCCTAGGAGAGACCCAGTACTTC. This sequence encodes CSVGLTGGLGETQYF.

This clone was observed a few times. The chain uses TRBV6-4 and TRBJ2-7, with 7 bases identical to TRBD2. The CDR3 has 12 residues. J lost 2 bases, V lost 6 bases, and 1 base had no gene match. Germline assignment: CDR1 MRHNA and CDR2 SNTAGT. Here the CDR3 reads CASRGTTYEQYF. For the CDR3, the DNA is TGTGCCAGCAGGGGGACTACCTACGAGCAGTACTTC.

This clone was counted once. The chain carries TRBV5-1 and TRBJ2-3, with 9 bases that match TRBD1. The V gene's germline CDR1 is SGHRS and CDR2 YFSETQ. The ends lost 4 bases at V and 1 base at J; junction bases unmatched: 4. This CDR3 is built from 15 residues. The CDR3 nucleotides are TGCGCCAGCAGCATACAGGGGGCTGGCACAGATACGCAGTATTTT. This encodes CASSIQGAGTDTQYF.

The J gene is TRBJ2-5, the V gene TRBV10-2, with D maybe TRBD2 (7 bases). V lost 9 bases and J lost 5, with 19 bases in between. CDR3 size: 14 residues. Germline-derived CDR1 and CDR2 are WSHSY and SAAADI. This CDR3 reads CASTGGLPGETQYF. As DNA, the CDR3 is TGCGCCAGTACGGGGGGCCTACCGGGGGAGACCCAGTACTTC.

The V call is TRBV10-3, the J call TRBJ2-5; 9 nucleotides line up with TRBD1. The CDR3 runs 17 residues. The V and J ends lost 4 bases and 2 bases, in that order; junction bases with no gene match: 11. Germline loops: CDR1 ENHRY, CDR2 SYGVKD. As DNA, the CDR3 is TGTGCCATCAGTGCCGGGACAGGGAGGGGAAGTCAAGAGACCCAGTACTTC. Protein product: CAISAGTGRGSQETQYF.

The CDR3 nucleotides read TGTGCCAGCACCCCTACAGGGGCCTTCACAGATACGCAGTATTTT. Protein sequence: CASTPTGAFTDTQYF. The chain uses TRBV2 and TRBJ2-3; 7 bases match TRBD1. There are 15 residues in the CDR3. The junction had 9 bases not matched to a gene; V was cut back by 7 bases and J by 2 bases. The germline CDR1 and CDR2 sequences are SNHLY and FYNNEI. Looking up the rest from reference TRBV2 and TRBJ2-3 gives the full variable domain: EPEVTQTPSHQVTQMGQEVILRCVPISNHLYFYWYRQILGQKVEFLVSFYNNEISEKSEIFDDQFSVERPDGSNFTLKIRSTKLEDSAMYFCASTPTGAFTDTQYFGPGTRLTVL.

The V gene is TRBV19, the J gene TRBJ1-4; D may be TRBD1 (5 bases). V lost 3 bases, J lost 4 bases, and 12 bases lay in between. This CDR3 is built from 15 residues. The germline CDR1 and CDR2 sequences are LNHDA and SQIVND (reference sequence). Written as DNA, the CDR3 is TGTGCCAGTAGTATGGGGCAGAGCTATAATGAAAAACTGTTTTTT. As protein: CASSMGQSYNEKLFF.

This rearrangement joins TRBV6-1 to TRBJ2-7, with TRBD1 matching 11 bases. Germline trimming cut 6 bases from V and 3 bases from J; bases unmatched to any gene: 7. CDR3 length: 15 amino acids. Germline V gene sequence: CDR1 MNHNS, CDR2 SASEGT. CDR3 DNA: TGTGCCAGCAGGACCGGGACAGGGGGAATCTACGAGCAGTACTTC. Its translation is CASRTGTGGIYEQYF.